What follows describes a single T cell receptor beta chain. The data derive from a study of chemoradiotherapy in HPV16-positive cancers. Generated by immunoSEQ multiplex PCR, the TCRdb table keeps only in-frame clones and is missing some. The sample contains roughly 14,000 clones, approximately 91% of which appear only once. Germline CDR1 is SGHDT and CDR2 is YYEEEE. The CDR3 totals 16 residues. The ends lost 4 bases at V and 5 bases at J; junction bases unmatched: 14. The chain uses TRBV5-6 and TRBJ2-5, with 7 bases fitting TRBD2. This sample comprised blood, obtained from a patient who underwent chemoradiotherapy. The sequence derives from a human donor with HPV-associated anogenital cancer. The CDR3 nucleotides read TGTGCCAGCAGCACCGGGGGACCGAACGGGGGGGAGACCCAGTACTTC. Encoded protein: CASSTGGPNGGETQYF.